These 9 T cell receptor beta chains share one sample of origin, sequenced in a study of shared clonotypes between healthy human individuals. Sequencing was performed with immunoSEQ multiplex PCR; in TCRdb, only in-frame clones are kept and a portion is missing. The sample shows roughly 590,000 clones, just under 97% of them seen only once. CD8 cells classed as naive were CD45RO-negative and positively selected for CCR7, excluding terminally differentiated effector memory CD45RA+ cells. Sequencing was carried out using naive CD8+ T cells sorted from blood. Receptors were obtained from a woman aged 30 to 39 in good health.

The V and J genes are TRBV30 and TRBJ2-3; D unclear. V dropped 1 base and J dropped 2 bases, with 4 bases sitting between them. This CDR3 contains 12 residues. Per germline, CDR1 GTSNPN and CDR2 SVGIG (reference sequence). CDR3 region: CAWSGDTDTQYF. DNA of the CDR3: TGTGCCTGGAGTGGCGACACAGATACGCAGTATTTT. The whole variable domain, remainder taken from reference TRBV30 and TRBJ2-3, is SQTIHQWPATLVQPVGSPLSLECTVEGTSNPNLYWYRQAAGRGLQLLFYSVGIGQISSEVPQNLSASRPQDRQFILSSKKLLLSDSGFYLCAWSGDTDTQYFGPGTRLTVL.

This chain uses TRBV29-1 with TRBJ2-1, with TRBD2 matching 8 bases. CDR1 is SQVTM, CDR2 ANQGSEA, per germline. CDR3 length: 13 residues. The V and J ends lost 4 bases and 9 bases, in that order; junction bases with no gene match: 8. The CDR3: CSVAPGLVAEQFF. The CDR3, as DNA: TGCAGCGTTGCACCGGGACTAGTAGCTGAGCAGTTCTTC.

V and J are TRBV5-4 and TRBJ2-5; maybe TRBD2 (5 bases). V lost 3 bases, J lost 7 bases, and 19 bases lay in between. Germline assignment: CDR1 SGHNT and CDR2 YYREEE (reference sequence). The CDR3 has 15 residues. The CDR3, as DNA: TGTGCCAGCAGCTACGGTCCCCGGGAAGGGAGGACCCAGTACTTC. Its protein product is CASSYGPREGRTQYF.

V gene TRBV28 combines with J gene TRBJ1-5; D unclear. V dropped 3 bases and J dropped 0 bases, with 12 bases sitting between them. The CDR3 consists of 16 residues. Per the germline V gene, CDR1 is MDHEN and CDR2 is SYDVKM. As DNA, the CDR3 is TGTGCCAGCAGTTTTTTTTTGGTTTATAGCAATCAGCCCCAGCATTTT. It yields the protein CASSFFLVYSNQPQHF.

V is TRBV18 and J is TRBJ2-1; D is possibly TRBD1 (5 bases). The CDR3 has 15 residues. Per the germline V gene, CDR1 is KGHSH and CDR2 is LQKENI. Trimming took off 0 bases at V and 2 bases at J, with 8 bases between the two ends. The CDR3 sequence is CASSPPGAAYNEQFF. The CDR3 DNA reads as TGTGCCAGCTCACCACCAGGGGCGGCCTACAATGAGCAGTTCTTC.

The chain has TRBV5-6 and TRBJ2-1, with 7 positions matching TRBD2. The CDR3 consists of 12 residues. Germline-derived CDR1 and CDR2 are SGHDT and YYEEEE. V dropped 4 bases and J dropped 8; count of bases not matched to a gene: 3. CDR3 DNA: TGTGCCAGCAGCGGACTAGACCATGAGCAGTTCTTC. Protein: CASSGLDHEQFF.

CDR3 protein: CSVEMSGLAGVTQYF. CDR3 DNA sequence: TGCAGCGTTGAAATGTCGGGACTAGCGGGGGTTACGCAGTATTTT. The V call is TRBV29-1, the J call TRBJ2-3, with 14 bases fitting TRBD2. Germline V gene data show CDR1 as SQVTM and CDR2 as ANQGSEA. V was clipped by 2 bases and J by 8 bases; unmatched bases: 6. The CDR3 consists of 15 residues.

The chain recombines TRBV7-8 with TRBJ2-3; D is undetermined. CDR1 is SGHVS and CDR2 is FQNEAQ in the germline V gene. The CDR3 extends over 13 amino acids. Trimming pared 5 bases from V and 3 bases from J, leaving 9 bases between. The CDR3 loop is CASSRLATDTQYF. CDR3 coding DNA: TGTGCCAGCAGCCGACTGGCAACAGATACGCAGTATTTT.

The rearrangement links TRBV5-6 to TRBJ1-1; TRBD1 aligns across 7 bases. From germline, CDR1 is SGHDT and CDR2 YYEEEE. There are 16 residues in the CDR3. V was clipped by 0 bases and J by 4 bases; unmatched bases: 9. CDR3 sequence (DNA): TGTGCCAGCAGCTTGGCTCCCTACAGGGACAGCACTGAAGCTTTCTTT. It specifies CASSLAPYRDSTEAFF.